What follows are 8 T cell receptor beta chains derived from one specimen sequenced in a study of cytomegalovirus exposure and HLA in healthy donors. Vbeta (60) and Jbeta (13) primers were used in the PCR. Repertoires were generated with immunoSEQ multiplex PCR, while TCRdb's copy carries only in-frame clones and drops some. This repertoire shows 250,000 or so clones, 70% to 90% found once; its top ten account for 8%. The sequencing sample was made of PBMCs. All receptors derive from an older woman in good health and CMV-seropositive.

J is TRBJ1-2 and V is TRBV28, with D possibly being TRBD1 (5 bases). Trimming removed 5 bases from V and 0 bases from J, with 13 bases in between. The CDR3 totals 15 residues. Per germline, CDR1 MDHEN and CDR2 SYDVKM. Here the CDR3 reads CASSPPDRPNYGYTF. The CDR3 nucleotides read TGTGCCAGCAGTCCCCCAGACAGACCTAACTATGGCTACACCTTC.

The chain is built from TRBV6-5 and TRBJ2-1; D might be TRBD2 (6 bases). The CDR3 consists of 13 residues. Germline CDR1 reads MNHEY; CDR2 reads SVGAGI. Trimming removed 7 bases at V and 5 bases at J, with 12 bases between. The CDR3 region is CASTRRANNEQFF. CDR3 nucleotide sequence: TGTGCCAGCACCCGGAGGGCGAACAATGAGCAGTTCTTC.

The V call is TRBV5-1, the J call TRBJ1-2, with 12 bases that match TRBD1. Per germline, CDR1 SGHRS and CDR2 YFSETQ. Losses at the gene ends were 3 bases for V and 2 bases for J; bases not matched to a gene: 2. The CDR3 runs 15 residues. The CDR3 protein is CASSWGTGGNYGYTF. CDR3 DNA: TGCGCCAGCAGCTGGGGGACAGGGGGCAACTATGGCTACACCTTC.

J is TRBJ2-1 and V is TRBV5-1, with 11 positions matching TRBD2. The V gene end was trimmed by 4 bases and the J gene end by 2 bases; junction bases not matched to a gene: 2. Germline V gives CDR1 SGHRS, CDR2 YFSETQ. This CDR3 comprises 15 residues. The CDR3 coding sequence is TGCGCCAGCAGCACTAGCGGGAGCACCTACAATGAGCAGTTCTTC. Its translation: CASSTSGSTYNEQFF.

This clone was recorded only once. The chain couples TRBV5-1 to TRBJ2-7; unclear D gene. The CDR3 sequence is 13 residues long. Germline CDR1 SGHRS, CDR2 YFSETQ. V shed 2 bases and J shed 2 bases, with 8 bases lying between them. The CDR3 region is CASSFGKTYEQYF. DNA for the CDR3: TGCGCCAGCAGCTTTGGCAAAACCTACGAGCAGTACTTC. Full variable domain (missing parts from reference TRBV5-1 and TRBJ2-7): KAGVTQTPRYLIKTRGQQVTLSCSPISGHRSVSWYQQTPGQGLQFLFEYFSETQRNKGNFPGRFSGRQFSNSRSEMNVSTLELGDSALYLCASSFGKTYEQYFGPGTRLTVT.

V and J are TRBV5-1 and TRBJ2-1, with 7 bases identical to TRBD1. Germline CDR1 and CDR2: SGHRS and YFSETQ. J was trimmed by 4 bases and V by 5 bases; bases with no gene match: 6. This CDR3 region has 14 residues. CDR3 sequence reads: CASRGQALYNEQFF. The CDR3 DNA sequence: TGCGCCAGCAGAGGACAGGCCCTTTACAATGAGCAGTTCTTC.

The chain joins TRBV30 to TRBJ1-5; 7 nucleotides agree with TRBD1. V lost 5 bases, J lost 4 bases, and 5 bases stayed unmatched. The CDR3 sequence is 13 residues long. From germline, CDR1 is GTSNPN and CDR2 SVGIG (reference sequence). The CDR3 is CAWAGQRNQPQHF. The CDR3 DNA follows: TGTGCCTGGGCGGGACAGCGTAATCAGCCCCAGCATTTT.

In this sample, this clone turned up a few times. The chain links TRBV2 to TRBJ2-7; 8 nucleotides agree with TRBD1. With 9 bases clipped from V and 5 bases from J, the junction kept 12 bases outside the gene matches. The germline V gene encodes CDR1 SNHLY and CDR2 FYNNEI. This CDR3 is 14 amino acids long. Here the CDR3 reads CARDRGSGVHEQYF. The DNA for the CDR3 is TGTGCCAGAGACAGGGGTTCGGGGGTCCACGAGCAGTACTTC.